The rows below give T cell receptor beta chains drawn from one sample of a study of response to subunit inactivated influenza vaccine. TCRdb re-analysed the RT-PCR reads in MiXCR, keeping a single row per CDR3 protein. Of more than 550,000 distinct CDR3 sequences detected, around 11% appear once; the ten largest clones hold approximately 10%. These same data were also listed under a study on T cells expressing NK-cell markers.

The sequencing here drew on PBMCs from blood, taken on the day of vaccination. All receptors derive from a man aged 50-60 years who received an inactivated influenza vaccine. CDR3s include the opening cysteine and the closing phenylalanine or tryptophan.

V gene: TRBV29-1; J gene: TRBJ2-1; CDR3 length: 13; CDR3 protein: CSEAGSNYNEQFF
V gene: TRBV6-1; J gene: TRBJ2-5; CDR3 length: 15; CDR3 protein: CASSPRTGLGETQYF
V gene: TRBV30; J gene: TRBJ2-5; CDR3 length: 13; CDR3 protein: CAWSRGFGETQYF
V gene: TRBV6-1; J gene: TRBJ2-1; CDR3 length: 15; CDR3 protein: CASSAHRGPIGEQFF
V gene: TRBV27; J gene: TRBJ2-3; CDR3 length: 15; CDR3 protein: CASSLGAEWTDTQYF
V gene: TRBV7-2; J gene: TRBJ2-5; CDR3 length: 14; CDR3 protein: CASSSSGGKETQYF
V gene: TRBV12-3/TRBV12-4; J gene: TRBJ2-1; CDR3 length: 15; CDR3 protein: CASSLGHGGYNEQFF
V gene: TRBV7-2; J gene: TRBJ2-5; CDR3 length: 15; CDR3 protein: CASLVGVGGPETQYF
V gene: TRBV11-2; J gene: TRBJ2-5; CDR3 length: 14; CDR3 protein: CASSSLIRWETQYF
V gene: TRBV5-1; J gene: TRBJ2-1; CDR3 length: 16; CDR3 protein: CASSLSGRSSYNEQFF
V gene: TRBV18; J gene: TRBJ2-7; CDR3 length: 14; CDR3 protein: CASSPSGRPYEQYF
V gene: TRBV20-1; J gene: TRBJ1-4; CDR3 length: 11; CDR3 protein: CSGRTNEKLFF
V gene: TRBV14; J gene: TRBJ1-6; CDR3 length: 13; CDR3 protein: CASSQGAVSPLHF
V gene: TRBV27; J gene: TRBJ2-1; CDR3 length: 16; CDR3 protein: CASSRERGGFYNEQFF
V gene: TRBV28; J gene: TRBJ2-1; CDR3 length: 15; CDR3 protein: CASSRDFDPYNEQFF
V gene: TRBV11-1; J gene: TRBJ2-6; CDR3 length: 18; CDR3 protein: CASSFTGGLPRGANVLTF
V gene: TRBV3-1; J gene: TRBJ1-5; CDR3 length: 13; CDR3 protein: CASSPSIDTPQHF
V gene: TRBV20-1; J gene: TRBJ2-1; CDR3 length: 15; CDR3 protein: CSAREQGVSYNEQFF
V gene: TRBV5-6; J gene: TRBJ2-2; CDR3 length: 16; CDR3 protein: CASTQTWRLRTGELFF
V gene: TRBV6-2/TRBV6-3; J gene: TRBJ2-7; CDR3 length: 13; CDR3 protein: CASWDGGHYEQYF
V gene: TRBV6-5; J gene: TRBJ2-5; CDR3 length: 16; CDR3 protein: CASSSISGGVWETQYF
V gene: TRBV10-3; J gene: TRBJ2-2; CDR3 length: 15; CDR3 protein: CAISDRAGEGRELFF
V gene: TRBV12-3/TRBV12-4; J gene: TRBJ2-5; CDR3 length: 15; CDR3 protein: CASSKGAGWAETQYF
V gene: TRBV4-2; J gene: TRBJ1-1; CDR3 length: 16; CDR3 protein: CASSLHPGTGGTEAFF
V gene: TRBV11-3; J gene: TRBJ2-1; CDR3 length: 14; CDR3 protein: CASSPGGTIDEQFF
V gene: TRBV20-1; J gene: TRBJ2-4; CDR3 length: 13; CDR3 protein: CSARQAANNIQYF
V gene: TRBV7-2; J gene: TRBJ2-1; CDR3 length: 14; CDR3 protein: CASSLLLWVGEQFF
V gene: TRBV7-2; J gene: TRBJ2-7; CDR3 length: 16; CDR3 protein: CASTKTAAGQGYEQYF
V gene: TRBV28; J gene: TRBJ2-7; CDR3 length: 18; CDR3 protein: CASSSSAGGTSGPYEQYF
V gene: TRBV6-2/TRBV6-3; J gene: TRBJ1-1; CDR3 length: 13; CDR3 protein: CASCRGLNTEAFF
V gene: TRBV28; J gene: TRBJ2-2; CDR3 length: 15; CDR3 protein: CASSPGGVNTGELFF
V gene: TRBV20-1; J gene: TRBJ2-3; CDR3 length: 16; CDR3 protein: CSARGLAGARTDTQYF
V gene: TRBV4-3; J gene: TRBJ1-4; CDR3 length: 15; CDR3 protein: CASSPGRDRAEKLFF
V gene: TRBV10-3; J gene: TRBJ2-7; CDR3 length: 14; CDR3 protein: CAISVGTGTYEQYF
V gene: TRBV20-1; J gene: TRBJ1-2; CDR3 length: 11; CDR3 protein: CSARGTYGYTF
V gene: TRBV6-1; J gene: TRBJ2-7; CDR3 length: 13; CDR3 protein: CASSSNGLNEQYF
V gene: TRBV7-2; J gene: TRBJ2-7; CDR3 length: 14; CDR3 protein: CASSLYGSTYEQYF
V gene: TRBV5-1; J gene: TRBJ1-1; CDR3 length: 12; CDR3 protein: CASSQQNTEAFF
V gene: TRBV4-3; J gene: TRBJ2-5; CDR3 length: 15; CDR3 protein: CASSQESYGGETQYF
V gene: TRBV6-5; J gene: TRBJ2-5; CDR3 length: 14; CDR3 protein: CASSYYFGGETQYF
V gene: TRBV5-1; J gene: TRBJ2-7; CDR3 length: 15; CDR3 protein: CASSLVARSNYEQYF
V gene: TRBV15; J gene: TRBJ2-7; CDR3 length: 15; CDR3 protein: CATSRSGTSSHEQYF
V gene: TRBV28; J gene: TRBJ2-3; CDR3 length: 13; CDR3 protein: CASRDSRTDTQYF
V gene: TRBV7-2; J gene: TRBJ2-3; CDR3 length: 17; CDR3 protein: CASSLAPVGGGADTQYF
V gene: TRBV6-1; J gene: TRBJ2-7; CDR3 length: 14; CDR3 protein: CASSDTFVVTEQYF
V gene: TRBV12-3/TRBV12-4; J gene: TRBJ1-2; CDR3 length: 15; CDR3 protein: CASSLRGAPNYGYTF
V gene: TRBV7-9; J gene: TRBJ2-1; CDR3 length: 14; CDR3 protein: CASTQGSSYNEQFF
V gene: TRBV4-3; J gene: TRBJ2-3; CDR3 length: 15; CDR3 protein: CASSYSGGAGDTQYF
V gene: TRBV4-3; J gene: TRBJ2-3; CDR3 length: 15; CDR3 protein: CASSQVLAGVDTQYF
V gene: TRBV20-1; J gene: TRBJ2-1; CDR3 length: 12; CDR3 protein: CSAEETSGSKFF
V gene: TRBV20-1; J gene: TRBJ2-5; CDR3 length: 13; CDR3 protein: CSATGQVQETQYF
V gene: TRBV11-1; J gene: TRBJ2-3; CDR3 length: 18; CDR3 protein: CASSFSSLAGTSTDTQYF
V gene: TRBV9; J gene: TRBJ2-7; CDR3 length: 17; CDR3 protein: CASSVGSGTGISYEQYF